The following is a TCR beta chain sequence with its context. The method was immunoSEQ multiplex PCR; TCRdb's version includes in-frame clones alone and lacks a portion of them. The sample consists of about 50,000 clones, about 83% of them appearing once. These data originate in a study of blood T cell repertoires in COVID-19. Germline V gives CDR1 MNHEY, CDR2 SMNVEV (reference sequence). V lost 3 bases and J 3 bases, leaving 8 bases between the germline ends. This CDR3 has 14 residues. The V call is TRBV27, the J call TRBJ1-4; no definite D call. The specimen was peripheral blood. The clonotype was recovered from a man in his forties with acute or convalescent COVID-19. The CDR3 DNA is TGTGCCAGCAGTTTCTCGAGCCCTAATGAAAAACTGTTTTTT. This gives the protein CASSFSSPNEKLFF.